The rows below give T cell receptor beta chains drawn from one sample of a study of CD8+CD57+ T cells in acquired aplastic anemia. MiXCR was run by TCRdb on the reads, yielding one entry per CDR3 protein. The sample has around 230,000 distinct CDR3 sequences; approximately 60% are singletons. Sequencing input: sorted CD4+, CD8+, or CD8+CD57+ T cells (not recorded which) from PBMCs. The receptor set was obtained from a human donor in good health. The CDR3 runs from the conserved cysteine through the conserved F or W. The D gene is left open where the match is weak. Part of the rows lack a size; the others show once, few, many or a class for expanded clones.

V gene	J gene	clone size	D gene	CDR3 DNA	CDR3 protein
TRBV2	TRBJ2-2	NA	NA	TGTGCCAGCAGTGCTAGACAGGGGGAGCTGTTTTTT	CASSARQGELFF
TRBV19	TRBJ2-1	once	TRBD2	TGTGCCAGTAGTATCGGGGTAGCGGGGTACAATGAGCAGTTCTTC	CASSIGVAGYNEQFF
TRBV9	TRBJ2-3	few	NA	TGTGCCAGCAGCGTAGGACATCTCGAGCAGTATTTT	CASSVGHLEQYF
TRBV7-9	TRBJ1-2	many	NA	TGTGCCAGCAGCTTAATAGGAGGGGGAGACGGCTACACCTTC	CASSLIGGGDGYTF
TRBV24-1	TRBJ2-4	NA	TRBD1	TGTGCCACCAATTTCCCCGGGACAGGGTTAGCCAAAAACATTCATTACTTC	CATNFPGTGLAKNIHYF
TRBV6-2/TRBV6-3	TRBJ2-7	many	NA	TGTGCCAGCAGTTACCTGACTGCCTCCTACGAGCAGTACTTC	CASSYLTASYEQYF
TRBV6-4	TRBJ2-5	NA	TRBD1	TGTGCCAGCAGTTTCTCACGGGTCTCCGGGACAGAGCTTGTAGAGACCCAGTACTTC	CASSFSRVSGTELVETQYF
TRBV29-1	TRBJ2-5	NA	TRBD1	TGCAGCGTTGAAGTCCGGTTTCCAGGGGGCGACTTCCACCCAGAGACCCAGTACTTC	CSVEVRFPGGDFHPETQYF
TRBV7-9	TRBJ1-4	NA	NA	TGTGCCAGCAGCTCGGGCAGCCCGACCTACAATGAAAAACTGTTTTTT	CASSSGSPTYNEKLFF
TRBV20-1	TRBJ2-7	NA	TRBD1	TGCAGTGTCGGGGACAGGGCCACCTACGAGCAGTACTTC	CSVGDRATYEQYF
TRBV9	TRBJ2-2	few	TRBD2	TGTGCCAGCAGCCCGCCCACGCGGGCGGGAGACACCGGGGAGCTGTTTTTT	CASSPPTRAGDTGELFF
TRBV10-3	TRBJ1-1	NA	NA	TGTGCCATCAGTGAAAGTAGGACTGAAGCTTTCTTT	CAISESRTEAFF
TRBV7-9	TRBJ2-7	many	NA	TGTGCCAGCAGCTTAGCCAAGGGCGAGCAGTACTTC	CASSLAKGEQYF
TRBV15	TRBJ1-3	few	NA	TGTGCCACCAGCAGAAGTGTAGGAAACACCATATATTTT	CATSRSVGNTIYF
TRBV2	TRBJ1-5	NA	NA	TGTGCCAGCAGGGAAGCTTTGGGTCAGCCCCAGCATTTT	CASREALGQPQHF
TRBV12-3/TRBV12-4	TRBJ1-2	NA	NA	TGTGCCAGCAGTTTATCAGCGGAATCCGGCTACACCTTC	CASSLSAESGYTF
TRBV9	TRBJ2-1	many	NA	TGTGCCAGCGGGATTCATCAGTTCTTC	CASGIHQFF
TRBV9	TRBJ2-2	NA	TRBD1	TGTGCCAGCAGCGCCGGGACAGGGGTCTACACCGGGGAGCTGTTTTTT	CASSAGTGVYTGELFF
TRBV9	TRBJ1-2	many	NA	TGTGCCAGCAGCGCACAGACAGACAACTATGGCTACACCTTC	CASSAQTDNYGYTF
TRBV6-1	TRBJ2-5	NA	NA	TGTGCCAGCAGTGAAAGGCAGGGGATTTCATTC	CASSERQGISF
TRBV2	TRBJ2-7	NA	TRBD1	TGTGCCAGCAGTGATGGGGACAGGGCCTACGAGCAGTACTTC	CASSDGDRAYEQYF
TRBV24-1	TRBJ1-5	NA	NA	TGTGCCTTCCCTACGGTAGGTAGGGGCAGGGGAACCAATCAGCCCCAGCATTTT	CAFPTVGRGRGTNQPQHF
TRBV20-1	TRBJ2-1	NA	NA	TGCAGTGCTAGAGATCTGGGTGATGAGCAGTTCTTC	CSARDLGDEQFF
TRBV7-3	TRBJ1-1	few	NA	TGTGCCAGCAGCTTATTTGGGGGGAACACTGAAGCTTTCTTT	CASSLFGGNTEAFF
TRBV2	TRBJ1-1	NA	NA	TGTGCCAGCAGTAGCAGGGTTCTATGGACTGAAGCTTTCTTT	CASSSRVLWTEAFF
TRBV7-6	TRBJ2-5	NA	NA	TGTGCCAGCAGCTTAGACAGGGAGATCCAAGAGACCCAGTACTTC	CASSLDREIQETQYF
TRBV15	TRBJ1-2	NA	TRBD1	TGTGCCACCAGCAGAGATACAGGGGTGGGCTATGGCTACACCTTC	CATSRDTGVGYGYTF
TRBV20-1	TRBJ2-7	many	NA	TGCAGTGCTAGAGATACGTTATTGTCAGGGCAAGCCTACGAGCAGTACTTC	CSARDTLLSGQAYEQYF
TRBV2	TRBJ2-7	NA	NA	TGTGCCAGCATTAGAAGAACCTACGAGCAGTACTTC	CASIRRTYEQYF
TRBV5-8	TRBJ2-4	many	NA	TGTGCCAGCAGCAGAGGGGTAGCCAAAAACATTCAGTACTTC	CASSRGVAKNIQYF
TRBV15	TRBJ2-7	NA	TRBD1	TGTGCCACCAGTAGAGATTTCTCGACAGGGAAGTACGAACAGTACTTC	CATSRDFSTGKYEQYF
TRBV7-2	TRBJ2-1	NA	NA	TGTGCCAGCAGCTCCTTATACGAGCAGTTCTTC	CASSSLYEQFF
TRBV7-2	TRBJ2-3	NA	NA	TGTGCCAGCAGCCGTAGGGTGGGAGATACGCAGTATTTT	CASSRRVGDTQYF
TRBV4-3	TRBJ1-5	many	NA	TGCGCCAGCAGCCAAGATCGTTGGGGGGCGGATCAGCCCCAGCATTTT	CASSQDRWGADQPQHF
TRBV10-3	TRBJ2-7	NA	TRBD2	TGTGCCACCTGGACTAGCGGGAACTACGAGCAGTACTTC	CATWTSGNYEQYF
TRBV12-3/TRBV12-4	TRBJ2-3	NA	NA	TGTGCCAGCAGTTTGCGGGCAGGGAGCACAGATACGCAGTATTTC	CASSLRAGSTDTQYF
TRBV20-1	TRBJ1-1	NA	TRBD1	TGCAGCGGGACAGAGGGAGACACTGAAGCTTTCTTT	CSGTEGDTEAFF
TRBV5-1	TRBJ2-7	NA	TRBD2	TGCGCCAGCAGTAGGGGCCTGGCTAGCGGGGGGGCTGTCTACGAGCAGTACTTC	CASSRGLASGGAVYEQYF
TRBV11-2	TRBJ2-3	NA	NA	TGTGCCAGCAGCTCGTTTTCATGGGCAGATACGCAGTATTTT	CASSSFSWADTQYF